This T cell receptor beta chain was captured by sequencing in a study of blood T cells in healthy people across ages. A second about 7 to 12 cycle PCR used barcoded and J-beta primers. TCRdb analysed the 5' RACE reads with MiXCR anew, one entry per CDR3 protein. The sample comprises 1.6 million or so distinct CDR3 sequences, 30% to 35% of which are singletons, and about 11% rests with the top ten. Trimming pared 1 base from V and 5 bases from J, leaving 11 bases between. The CDR3 totals 13 residues. Per germline, CDR1 DFQATT and CDR2 SNEGSKA (reference sequence). V is TRBV20-1 and J is TRBJ2-5, with D hard to call. This TCR was recovered from a woman aged 25 to 39 in good health. Input material: blood. CDR3: CSARVDGGETQYF. CDR3 in DNA: TGCAGTGCTAGAGTGGACGGTGGGGAGACCCAGTACTTC.